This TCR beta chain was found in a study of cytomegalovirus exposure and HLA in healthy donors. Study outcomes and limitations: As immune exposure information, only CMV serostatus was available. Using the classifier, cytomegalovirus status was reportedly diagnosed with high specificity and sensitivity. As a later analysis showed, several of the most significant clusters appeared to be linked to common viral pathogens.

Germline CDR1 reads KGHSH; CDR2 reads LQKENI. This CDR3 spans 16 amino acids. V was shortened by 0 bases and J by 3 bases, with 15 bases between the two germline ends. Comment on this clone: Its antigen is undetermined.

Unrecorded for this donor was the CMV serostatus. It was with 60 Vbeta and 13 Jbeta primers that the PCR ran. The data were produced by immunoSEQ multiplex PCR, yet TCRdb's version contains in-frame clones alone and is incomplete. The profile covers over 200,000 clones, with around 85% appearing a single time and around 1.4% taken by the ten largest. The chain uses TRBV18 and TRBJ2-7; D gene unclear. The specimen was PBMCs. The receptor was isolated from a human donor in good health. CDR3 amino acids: CASSPPFLGPLYEQYF. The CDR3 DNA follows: TGTGCCAGCTCACCACCTTTTCTGGGCCCCCTCTACGAGCAGTACTTC.